This T cell receptor (beta chain) originates from a study of shared clonotypes between healthy human individuals. Sorted subsets were amplified in replicate PCRs using approximately 200 ng DNA, approximately 30,000 T cell genomes. Here immunoSEQ multiplex PCR was the method, and the copy in TCRdb shows in-frame clones only, minus some. The sample holds approximately 2,200,000 clones, 93% seen once. Study observations and caveats: Among donors, clonotype sharing was expected to be affected by sequencing depth.

Terminally differentiated effector memory CD45RA+ cells were excluded from the naive CD8 cells, which were CD45RO-negative and positively selected for CCR7. This clone was found once. The antigen is undetermined. The V end lost 6 bases, the J end lost 9 bases, and 17 bases lay between the germline ends. CDR1 and CDR2 (germline): SNHLY, FYNNEI. The CDR3 length is 14 residues. The sequence derives from a man aged 18-30 years in good health. Some clones in this sample may be carry-over from other donors' samples. The chain recombines TRBV2 with TRBJ2-2, with D possibly being TRBD1 (7 bases). Material: naive CD8+ T cells from PBMCs. The CDR3 nucleotides read TGTGCCAGCAGCCAGGGGGGCCCCGCCCGGGAGCTGTTTTTT. It yields the protein CASSQGGPARELFF. The entire variable domain, with the rest obtained from reference TRBV2 and TRBJ2-2, is as follows: EPEVTQTPSHQVTQMGQEVILRCVPISNHLYFYWYRQILGQKVEFLVSFYNNEISEKSEIFDDQFSVERPDGSNFTLKIRSTKLEDSAMYFCASSQGGPARELFFGEGSRLTVL.